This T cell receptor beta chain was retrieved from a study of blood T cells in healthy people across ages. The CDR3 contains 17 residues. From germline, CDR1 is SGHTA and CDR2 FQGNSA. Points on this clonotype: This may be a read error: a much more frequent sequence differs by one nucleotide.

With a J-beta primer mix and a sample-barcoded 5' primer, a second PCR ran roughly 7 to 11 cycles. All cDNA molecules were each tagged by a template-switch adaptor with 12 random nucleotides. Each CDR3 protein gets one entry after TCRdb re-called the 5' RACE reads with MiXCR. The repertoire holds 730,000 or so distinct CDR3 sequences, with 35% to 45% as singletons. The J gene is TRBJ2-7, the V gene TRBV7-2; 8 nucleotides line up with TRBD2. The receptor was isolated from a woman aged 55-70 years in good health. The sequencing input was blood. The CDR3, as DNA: TGTGCCAGCAGCTCACGCCCGAGCGGGAGCAATTACTACGGGCAGTACTTC. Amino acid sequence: CASSSRPSGSNYYGQYF.